One sample yielded the 25 T cell receptor beta chains listed below, sequenced in a study of T-cell reconstitution after alpha-beta-depleted transplantation in children. Researchers prepared the TCRbeta library using unique molecular identifiers, the study reports. TCRdb recomputed calls from the PCR reads with MiXCR, one row per CDR3 protein. The data contain 250,000 to 350,000 distinct CDR3 sequences, roughly 9.5% of them seen just once; the ten biggest clones take up roughly a tenth. This sample comprised PBMCs from the stem cell graft donor, obtained from the stem cell graft. The origin of the receptors is a human donor who donated a stem cell graft to a child with SCID.

This chain uses TRBV5-1 with TRBJ1-6, with 7 bases matching TRBD1. Trimming cost V 3 bases and J 4 bases; bases outside gene matches: 7. The CDR3 is 16 residues long. Germline V gene lookup returns CDR1 SGHRS and CDR2 YFSETQ. The CDR3 here is CASSSGQFGYNSPLHF. CDR3 bases: TGCGCCAGCAGCTCGGGACAGTTCGGGTATAATTCACCCCTCCACTTT.

The chain uses TRBV12-3 or TRBV12-4 and TRBJ2-1; tentatively, D is TRBD1 or TRBD2 (6 bases each). Between the trimmed V and J ends, which lost 7 bases and 3 bases, there was a span of 19 bases. This CDR3 contains 16 residues. CDR3 residues: CASTERGVASYNEQFF. CDR3 sequence (DNA): TGTGCCAGCACCGAAAGGGGGGTCGCAAGCTACAATGAGCAGTTCTTC.

The chain combines TRBV7-9 with TRBJ1-6; TRBD1 might be the D (6 bases). Between the trimmed V and J ends, which lost 6 bases and 12 bases, there was a span of 12 bases. The CDR3 is made up of 12 amino acids. CDR1 is SEHNR and CDR2 is FQNEAQ in the germline V gene (reference sequence). In DNA form, the CDR3 reads TGTGCCAGCAGAGAAGACAGGCAACCCCTCCACTTT. Residues: CASREDRQPLHF.

This clonotype was observed many times. This chain links TRBV12-3 or TRBV12-4 with TRBJ1-1, with D hard to call. V was shortened by 2 bases and J by 1 base, with 8 bases between the two germline ends. The CDR3 is 14 residues long. For the CDR3, the DNA is TGTGCCAGCAGTTTAAGAGGACCGAACACTGAAGCTTTCTTT. Amino acids: CASSLRGPNTEAFF.

A note on this clonotype: A read error may be the cause here, since a much bigger clone is one base away. The rearrangement uses TRBV12-3 or TRBV12-4 and TRBJ1-1; D uncertain. Trimming left V 3 bases short and J 0 bases short, with 11 bases between. The CDR3 covers 15 residues. The CDR3 region has the DNA TGTGCCAGCAGTTTCGTAGTCTCCATGAACACTGAAGCTTTCTTT. The encoded protein is CASSFVVSMNTEAFF.

This clonotype has ten or more counts. V and J are TRBV5-1 and TRBJ1-2; D is unclear. V lost 5 bases and J lost 0, with 14 bases in between. The CDR3 spans 15 residues. From germline, CDR1 is SGHRS and CDR2 YFSETQ. The CDR3 loop is CASRAANSPNYGYTF. In nucleotides, the CDR3 is TGCGCCAGCAGGGCGGCGAACAGCCCTAACTATGGCTACACCTTC.

This clonotype was seen only a few times. CDR3: CATGSGQGAGIVDNEQFF. The CDR3 coding sequence is TGTGCCACCGGATCGGGACAGGGGGCCGGGATCGTCGACAATGAGCAGTTCTTC. This chain joins TRBV2 and TRBJ2-1; TRBD1 agrees at 12 bases. The ends lost 10 bases at V and 5 bases at J; junction bases unmatched: 18. CDR3 length equals 18 residues. Per the germline V gene, CDR1 is SNHLY and CDR2 is FYNNEI.

The CDR3 protein is CASTLKRTPYNEQFF. DNA of the CDR3: TGTGCCAGCACCCTCAAGCGGACCCCCTACAATGAGCAGTTCTTC. The chain links TRBV6-5 to TRBJ2-1; the D gene is possibly TRBD2 (5 bases). Germline CDR1 reads MNHEY; CDR2 reads SVGAGI. The germline V and J ends were trimmed by 7 bases and 2 bases, with 15 bases remaining between them. CDR3 length: 15 amino acids.

The gene calls are TRBV29-1 and TRBJ2-7; D remains unclear. Germline V gene data show CDR1 as SQVTM and CDR2 as ANQGSEA. The CDR3 is 14 amino acids. V was shortened by 1 base and J by 4 bases, with 14 bases between the two germline ends. CDR3 protein: CSVEGDHLKYEQYF. The CDR3 DNA follows: TGCAGCGTTGAAGGTGACCACCTAAAGTACGAGCAGTACTTC.

This rearrangement joins TRBV9 to TRBJ2-3; 12 nucleotides agree with TRBD2. The CDR3 has 16 amino acids. V gave up 0 bases and J gave up 4 bases; unmatched junction bases: 3. The germline V gene encodes CDR1 SGDLS and CDR2 YYNGEE. The DNA of the CDR3 is TGTGCCAGCAGCGTAGCACTAGCGGGGGGTCCAGATACGCAGTATTTT. Translation: CASSVALAGGPDTQYF.

There are a few counts of this clonotype. The genes are TRBV7-2 and TRBJ2-3; D unresolved. Germline V gives CDR1 SGHTA, CDR2 FQGNSA. The CDR3 loop spans 17 amino acids. The germline V and J ends were trimmed by 5 bases and 0 bases, with 18 bases remaining between them. The CDR3 bases are TGTGCCAGCAGCCGCCTCCCGGCGGAGACTAGCACAGATACGCAGTATTTT. As protein: CASSRLPAETSTDTQYF. The full variable domain, its missing parts supplied by reference TRBV7-2 and TRBJ2-3, is GAGVSQSPSNKVTEKGKDVELRCDPISGHTALYWYRQSLGQGLEFLIYFQGNSAPDKSGLPSDRFSAERTGGSVSTLTIQRTQQEDSAVYLCASSRLPAETSTDTQYFGPGTRLTVL.

This clonotype came up a few times. The rearrangement uses TRBV2 and TRBJ2-7, with D possibly TRBD1 on 5 matching bases. CDR3 length: 13 amino acids. Germline CDR1 reads SNHLY; CDR2 reads FYNNEI. Deletions cut 4 bases from V and 2 bases from J, with 9 bases between. The CDR3 DNA is TGTGCCAGCAGTGTGGGCAGGGCCTACGAGCAGTACTTC. This codes for CASSVGRAYEQYF.

This clonotype was seen a few times. This sequence joins TRBV27 and TRBJ1-4; TRBD1 might be the D (6 bases). CDR3 length equals 18 residues. V dropped 4 bases and J dropped 6 bases, with 24 bases sitting between them. The germline V gene encodes CDR1 MNHEY and CDR2 SMNVEV (reference sequence). The CDR3 spells CASSSNYLPEGVDEKLFF. The CDR3 coding sequence is TGTGCCAGCAGTTCAAACTACCTACCAGAGGGGGTCGATGAAAAACTGTTTTTT. Together with reference TRBV27 and TRBJ1-4, the CDR3 gives the full variable domain: EAQVTQNPRYLITVTGKKLTVTCSQNMNHEYMSWYRQDPGLGLRQIYYSMNVEVTDKGDVPEGYKVSRKEKRNFPLILESPSPNQTSLYFCASSSNYLPEGVDEKLFFGSGTQLSVL.

This clonotype was detected only a few times. This chain links TRBV14 with TRBJ2-3; 8 nucleotides align to TRBD1. The CDR3 totals 15 residues. The V gene's germline CDR1 is SGHDN and CDR2 FVKESK. V lost 4 bases, J lost 0 bases, and 3 bases stayed unmatched. In DNA form, the CDR3 reads TGTGCCAGCAGCCTACAGGGGGTTAGCACAGATACGCAGTATTTT. Translation gives CASSLQGVSTDTQYF.

The table lists this clonotype with many counts. The rearrangement links TRBV10-3 to TRBJ1-2; D call uncertain. The V end was cut by 7 bases, the J end by 5 bases, with 17 bases between. The germline V gene encodes CDR1 ENHRY and CDR2 SYGVKD. The CDR3 is 14 amino acids. CDR3 DNA sequence: TGTGCCATCACCCCAGGCCAGCCACTTTATGGCTACACCTTC. Translated: CAITPGQPLYGYTF.

This clonotype was observed a few times. The genes are TRBV12-3 or TRBV12-4 and TRBJ2-7; tentatively, D is TRBD1 (5 bases). V was cut by 3 bases and J by 0 bases, with 12 bases left in between. The CDR3 consists of 15 residues. The CDR3 sequence: CASSFGDRFSYEQYF. The DNA of the CDR3 is TGTGCCAGCAGTTTTGGAGACAGATTCTCCTACGAGCAGTACTTC.

This clonotype was recorded a few times. The V and J genes are TRBV20-1 and TRBJ1-2; possible D gene TRBD1, 6 bases. CDR3 length: 12 residues. Germline values: CDR1 DFQATT, CDR2 SNEGSKA (reference sequence). The ends were cut back, 4 bases at V and 6 bases at J, with 12 bases in the middle. CDR3 in DNA: TGCAGTGCTATACAGGGATTTAATGGCTACACCTTC. It is translated as CSAIQGFNGYTF.

Ten or more counts support this clonotype. The V and J genes are TRBV3-1 and TRBJ2-3; TRBD2 matches at 12 bases. This CDR3 spans 15 amino acids. J lost 1 base, V lost 9 bases, and 5 bases had no gene match. Germline lookup yields CDR1 LGHDT and CDR2 YNNKEL (reference sequence). CDR3 amino acids: CASTSGGPRTDTQYF. The CDR3 DNA is TGTGCCAGTACTAGCGGGGGGCCCCGCACAGATACGCAGTATTTT.

This clonotype showed up just a few times. V and J are TRBV25-1 and TRBJ1-2, with D maybe TRBD1 (5 bases). V gave up 4 bases and J gave up 4 bases, with 10 bases separating them. The CDR3 extends over 13 amino acids. Germline lookup yields CDR1 MGHDK and CDR2 SYGVNS. The DNA of the CDR3 is TGTGCCAGCAGTGGCCCCGGGACCTATGGCTACACCTTC. Encoded protein: CASSGPGTYGYTF.

The genes are TRBV20-1 and TRBJ2-3; the D is unclear. Germline V gives CDR1 DFQATT, CDR2 SNEGSKA (reference sequence). The CDR3 contains 13 residues. The V and J ends lost 3 bases and 3 bases respectively, with 10 bases between them. CDR3 DNA: TGCAGTGCTAGGTACCCCGGGACAGATACGCAGTATTTT. Encoded protein: CSARYPGTDTQYF.

The chain uses TRBV5-6 and TRBJ1-6; D remains ambiguous. Germline lookup yields CDR1 SGHDT and CDR2 YYEEEE. This CDR3 contains 13 residues. Trimming removed 4 bases from V and 7 bases from J, with 9 bases in between. The CDR3 loop reads CASSPRTNSPLHF. CDR3 sequence (DNA): TGTGCCAGCAGCCCTCGGACGAATTCACCCCTCCACTTT. The full variable domain, its missing parts supplied by reference TRBV5-6 and TRBJ1-6, is DAGVTQSPTHLIKTRGQQVTLRCSPKSGHDTVSWYQQALGQGPQFIFQYYEEEERQRGNFPDRFSGHQFPNYSSELNVNALLLGDSALYLCASSPRTNSPLHFGNGTRLTVT.

This clonotype showed up many times. The V and J genes are TRBV20-1 and TRBJ1-4; 9 nucleotides match TRBD1. The CDR3 covers 16 residues. Germline-derived CDR1 and CDR2 are DFQATT and SNEGSKA (reference sequence). The V segment lost 1 base and the J segment 6 bases; nucleotides outside the gene matches: 9. CDR3 DNA sequence: TGCAGTGCTAGAGGTTATCGGGACAGGGTCGATGAAAAACTGTTTTTT. It encodes CSARGYRDRVDEKLFF.

This clonotype was counted between two and nine times. The chain uses TRBV6-5 and TRBJ1-1; D not certain. Between the trimmed V and J ends, which lost 4 bases and 1 base, there was a span of 10 bases. Germline lookup yields CDR1 MNHEY and CDR2 SVGAGI. The CDR3 consists of 14 residues. CDR3 loop: CASSWLGSNTEAFF. CDR3 coding DNA: TGTGCCAGCAGTTGGCTGGGATCGAACACTGAAGCTTTCTTT.

The chain uses TRBV5-1 and TRBJ2-2; TRBD2 might be the D (6 bases). Looked up from germline, CDR1 is SGHRS and CDR2 is YFSETQ. The V and J ends lost 6 bases and 4 bases respectively, with 13 bases between them. The CDR3 extends over 14 amino acids. The CDR3: CASKEGSATGELFF. The DNA of the CDR3 is TGCGCCAGCAAGGAGGGAAGTGCCACCGGGGAGCTGTTTTTT.

This clonotype showed up just a few times. The chain combines TRBV29-1 with TRBJ1-5; 7 bases fit TRBD1. This CDR3 contains 12 residues. Trimming took 5 bases from V and 4 from J; bases not matched to a gene: 2. From germline, CDR1 is SQVTM and CDR2 ANQGSEA. CDR3 region: CSVRQGNQPQHF. Here the CDR3 DNA reads TGCAGCGTTCGACAGGGAAATCAGCCCCAGCATTTT. Together with reference TRBV29-1 and TRBJ1-5, the CDR3 gives the full variable domain: SAVISQKPSRDICQRGTSLTIQCQVDSQVTMMFWYRQQPGQSLTLIATANQGSEATYESGFVIDKFPISRPNLTFSTLTVSNMSPEDSSIYLCSVRQGNQPQHFGDGTRLSIL.